The source of this T cell receptor (beta chain) is a study of cytomegalovirus exposure and HLA in healthy donors. The study ran its PCR with 60 Vbeta and 13 Jbeta primers. The data were produced by immunoSEQ multiplex PCR, yet TCRdb's version contains in-frame clones alone and is incomplete. The repertoire holds about 130,000 clones, with around 77% as singletons. With 5 bases clipped from V and 3 bases from J, the junction kept 9 bases outside the gene matches. There are 16 residues in the CDR3. Germline CDR1 SEHNR, CDR2 FQNEAQ (reference sequence). The J gene is TRBJ2-7, the V gene TRBV7-9; TRBD1 aligns across 11 bases. The receptor comes from a woman aged 40 to 50 in good health and CMV-seropositive. Material: PBMCs. The CDR3 region has the DNA TGTGCCAGCAGCGCCCGGACAGGGGGCTTTAACTACGAGCAGTACTTC. Its translation is CASSARTGGFNYEQYF.